This T cell receptor beta chain was recorded in a study of cytomegalovirus exposure and HLA in healthy donors. Regarding the study as a whole: CMV antigen specificity of three CMV-associated chains was confirmed in vitro. Donors belonging to an Asian-associated ancestry cluster reportedly showed fewer N-insertions in productive TCRs than the roughly 670-donor mean, according to what a later analysis found. Listed as cytomegalovirus-associated were over 150 TCR beta chains.

This clone was counted a few times. The antigen remains undetermined. With 60 Vbeta and 13 Jbeta primers, the PCR was carried out. Profiled with immunoSEQ multiplex PCR; TCRdb holds only in-frame clones, not every one. This repertoire shows 90,000 to 150,000 clones, about 60% found once; its top ten account for 9% to 10%. The CDR3 is made up of 16 amino acids. CDR1 and CDR2 from the germline V gene are SGHTS and YDEGEE. V lost 0 bases to trimming and J lost 5 bases, with 17 bases between them. This sequence was found in a man between 35 and 55 years old in good health and CMV-seropositive. Sequenced: PBMCs. The chain uses TRBV5-8 and TRBJ1-1; D unclear. CDR3: CASSLVVFGSGTEAFF. CDR3 nucleotide sequence: TGTGCCAGCAGCTTGGTCGTTTTTGGTTCGGGGACTGAAGCTTTCTTT. Drawing the rest from reference TRBV5-8 and TRBJ1-1, the complete variable domain is EAGVTQSPTHLIKTRGQQATLRCSPISGHTSVYWYQQALGLGLQFLLWYDEGEERNRGNFPPRFSGRQFPNYSSELNVNALELEDSALYLCASSLVVFGSGTEAFFGQGTRLTVV.